This is a list of T cell receptor beta chains from one sample in a study of T cells in Graves' hyperthyroidism and ophthalmopathy. TCRdb re-derived calls from the multiplex PCR reads in MiXCR, one entry per CDR3 protein. This sample has roughly 580,000 distinct CDR3 sequences; about 43% occur once, and the top ten carry 6.5% to 9%. The source material was peripheral blood or thyroid tissue (not recorded which). The receptors shown here come from a woman aged 18 to 35 with Graves' hyperthyroidism. The CDR3 runs from the conserved cysteine through the conserved F or W. Each record gives: CDR3 length, clone size, V gene, J gene, CDR3 protein. A clone size is listed for some rows: how often the clone was seen (once, few, many), or a class if it is expanded.

length: 15; size: NA; V: TRBV12-3/TRBV12-4; J: TRBJ1-4; CDR3: CASSRDRVRNEKLFF
length: 12; size: NA; V: TRBV7-6; J: TRBJ2-7; CDR3: CASSPRSDEQYF
length: 14; size: NA; V: TRBV10-3; J: TRBJ1-1; CDR3: CAISDVHMNTEAFF
length: 15; size: NA; V: TRBV7-8; J: TRBJ1-4; CDR3: CASSWRHLQGEKLFF
length: 13; size: many; V: TRBV2; J: TRBJ2-7; CDR3: CASLTNQEYEQYF
length: 11; size: many; V: TRBV10-2; J: TRBJ2-5; CDR3: CASSGSGTQYF
length: 14; size: NA; V: TRBV20-1; J: TRBJ1-1; CDR3: CSANIPGQHTEAFF
length: 14; size: few; V: TRBV19; J: TRBJ1-5; CDR3: CASLDPYSNQPQHF
length: 15; size: many; V: TRBV25-1; J: TRBJ1-1; CDR3: CASSAGQGVFTEAFF
length: 12; size: NA; V: TRBV29-1; J: TRBJ1-2; CDR3: CSSHDRGDGYTF
length: 17; size: NA; V: TRBV25-1; J: TRBJ2-7; CDR3: CASSGTGEGTLAWEQYF
length: 12; size: many; V: TRBV12-3/TRBV12-4; J: TRBJ2-5; CDR3: CASKQYQETQYF
length: 12; size: NA; V: TRBV2; J: TRBJ1-5; CDR3: CAGRDRGQPQHF
length: 16; size: NA; V: TRBV4-3; J: TRBJ2-6; CDR3: CASSQDGSPGANVLTF
length: 16; size: NA; V: TRBV10-3; J: TRBJ1-2; CDR3: CASSLTLGRANYGYTF
length: 15; size: many; V: TRBV10-3; J: TRBJ1-2; CDR3: CAISDLGQGLYGYTF
length: 17; size: many; V: TRBV7-3; J: TRBJ2-2; CDR3: CASSLSGLASVTGELFF
length: 17; size: NA; V: TRBV14; J: TRBJ2-5; CDR3: CASSQERVAGSQETQYF
length: 11; size: NA; V: TRBV15; J: TRBJ1-5; CDR3: CATSRDSNQHF
length: 11; size: once; V: TRBV10-3; J: TRBJ1-1; CDR3: CASSYPSEAFF
length: 15; size: NA; V: TRBV7-9; J: TRBJ2-7; CDR3: CASSLEAGGNYEQYF
length: 15; size: NA; V: TRBV7-3; J: TRBJ1-1; CDR3: CASSSRDGANTEAFF
length: 15; size: many; V: TRBV29-1; J: TRBJ2-7; CDR3: CSVEDLRRGTYEQYF
length: 15; size: NA; V: TRBV2; J: TRBJ1-4; CDR3: CASSLRTRANEKLFF
length: 12; size: many; V: TRBV20-1; J: TRBJ2-7; CDR3: CSARPDLYEQYF
length: 14; size: many; V: TRBV15; J: TRBJ1-5; CDR3: CATSRGGGGQPQHF
length: 13; size: many; V: TRBV7-3; J: TRBJ1-1; CDR3: CASSLSVNTEAFF
length: 15; size: few; V: TRBV24-1; J: TRBJ2-2; CDR3: CATSDLGTNPGELFF
length: 13; size: few; V: TRBV7-9; J: TRBJ1-3; CDR3: CASSRGTENTIYF
length: 15; size: few; V: TRBV2; J: TRBJ1-6; CDR3: CASSYSTGYNSPLHF